Listed below are T cell receptor beta chains from one sample, sequenced in a study of OX40 agonist ivuxolimab in advanced cancers. Generated by immunoSEQ multiplex PCR, the TCRdb table keeps only in-frame clones and is missing some. The data contain roughly 86,000 clones, roughly nine tenths of them seen just once; the ten biggest clones take up roughly 2.8%. This specimen consisted of CD4+ or CD8+ T cells sorted from blood, obtained in a trial of the OX40 agonist ivuxolimab. Every receptor here comes from an adult with an advanced solid tumor such as melanoma, head and neck, liver or kidney cancer. CDR3s include the opening cysteine and the closing phenylalanine or tryptophan. The order of the fields is D gene, clone size, V gene, J gene, CDR3 DNA, CDR3 protein. The D gene is left open where the match is weak. For some rows the clone size is stated as once, few or many, or as a class when expanded; others skip it.

D: .; size: .; V: TRBV19; J: TRBJ2-5; DNA: TGTGCCAGTAGTATAGGTCTCCAAGAGACCCAGTACTTC; CDR3: CASSIGLQETQYF
D: TRBD2; size: .; V: TRBV6-4; J: TRBJ2-3; DNA: TGTGCCAGCAGTGTAGCGGGGGGCTCAGATACGCAGTATTTT; CDR3: CASSVAGGSDTQYF
D: .; size: .; V: TRBV29-1; J: TRBJ1-2; DNA: TGCAGCGCCGACGGAGCAGCGGGCTACACCTTC; CDR3: CSADGAAGYTF
D: .; size: .; V: TRBV7-9; J: TRBJ2-1; DNA: TGTGCCAGCAGACAAAATAACTGGATTTACAATGAGCAGTTCTTC; CDR3: CASRQNNWIYNEQFF
D: .; size: .; V: TRBV7-8; J: TRBJ2-7; DNA: TGTGCCAGCAGCGGGCGGACAGACTACGAGCAGTACTTC; CDR3: CASSGRTDYEQYF
D: TRBD1; size: .; V: TRBV2; J: TRBJ2-6; DNA: TGTGCCAGCAAACAGGGGTTCTCTGGGGCCAACGTCCTGACTTTC; CDR3: CASKQGFSGANVLTF
D: .; size: .; V: TRBV5-5; J: TRBJ1-1; DNA: TGTGCCAGCAGCTTTCGGGCGCAAACTGAAGCTTTCTTT; CDR3: CASSFRAQTEAFF
D: TRBD1; size: once; V: TRBV6-5; J: TRBJ2-7; DNA: TGTGCCAGCAGTTACCCCCAGGGGGCTCACGAGCAGTACTTC; CDR3: CASSYPQGAHEQYF
D: .; size: once; V: TRBV7-2; J: TRBJ1-1; DNA: TGTGCCAGCAGCTTCACAGGAGGGGACACTGAAGCTTTCTTT; CDR3: CASSFTGGDTEAFF
D: .; size: .; V: TRBV14; J: TRBJ2-1; DNA: TGTGCCAGCAGCCAACGGCGACGGGGTGTGCAGTTCTTC; CDR3: CASSQRRRGVQFF
D: .; size: .; V: TRBV27; J: TRBJ1-1; DNA: TGTGCCAGCAGTTTAGATGGCACGGTGAACACTGAAGCTTTCTTT; CDR3: CASSLDGTVNTEAFF
D: TRBD1; size: .; V: TRBV6-1; J: TRBJ2-7; DNA: TGTGCCAGCAGTTCCCACTGGGACAGCTCCTACGAGCAGTACTTC; CDR3: CASSSHWDSSYEQYF
D: TRBD1; size: .; V: TRBV19; J: TRBJ1-1; DNA: TGTGCCAGTAGTATCCCTACAGGGGGCACTGAAGCTTTCTTT; CDR3: CASSIPTGGTEAFF
D: TRBD2; size: .; V: TRBV9; J: TRBJ2-7; DNA: TGTGCCAGCAGCGTAGGGACTAGCGGGAGATGGTACGAGCAGTACTTC; CDR3: CASSVGTSGRWYEQYF
D: .; size: .; V: TRBV28; J: TRBJ2-7; DNA: TGTGCCAGCAGTTCCTTACAATTGTACGAGCAGTACTTC; CDR3: CASSSLQLYEQYF
D: TRBD2; size: .; V: TRBV7-8; J: TRBJ2-7; DNA: TGTGCCAGCAGCTTAGGGTCTAGCGGGAGAATGTACGAGCAGTACTTC; CDR3: CASSLGSSGRMYEQYF
D: TRBD2; size: .; V: TRBV6-4; J: TRBJ2-1; DNA: TGTGCCAGCAGTGACTTGGGGACTAGCGTCCACAATGAGCAGTTCTTC; CDR3: CASSDLGTSVHNEQFF
D: TRBD1; size: .; V: TRBV5-1; J: TRBJ1-2; DNA: TGCGCCAGCAGCTTTGGGACAGGGGTTCATGGCTACACCTTC; CDR3: CASSFGTGVHGYTF
D: TRBD1; size: .; V: TRBV5-4; J: TRBJ2-7; DNA: TGTGCCAGCAGCTCCGACAGGGGGTCCTACGAGCAGTACTTC; CDR3: CASSSDRGSYEQYF
D: TRBD1; size: once; V: TRBV2; J: TRBJ2-5; DNA: TGTGCCAGCAGTTGGACAGGGGAGACCCAGTACTTC; CDR3: CASSWTGETQYF
D: .; size: .; V: TRBV6-5; J: TRBJ1-5; DNA: TGTGCCAGCAGCAGGACAGAACATAGCAATCAGCCCCAGCATTTT; CDR3: CASSRTEHSNQPQHF
D: .; size: .; V: TRBV6-5; J: TRBJ1-1; DNA: TGTGCCAGCAGCCCCCGTAGGGGGGGTCCCACTGAAGCTTTCTTT; CDR3: CASSPRRGGPTEAFF
D: .; size: few; V: TRBV11-2; J: TRBJ1-4; DNA: TGTGCCAGCAGCTTAGACCCGAACTGGGCCGGTGAAAAACTGTTTTTT; CDR3: CASSLDPNWAGEKLFF
D: .; size: .; V: TRBV2; J: TRBJ1-1; DNA: TGTGCCAGCAGCCAAAAGGGGGGGACTGAAGCTTTCTTT; CDR3: CASSQKGGTEAFF
D: .; size: .; V: TRBV5-1; J: TRBJ2-3; DNA: TGCGCCAGCAGCTTGGAGGGCCTCCTAGGAGACGGAGATACGCAGTATTTT; CDR3: CASSLEGLLGDGDTQYF
D: .; size: .; V: TRBV18; J: TRBJ1-6; DNA: TGTGCCAGCTCACCACTGGGGTCGGAGCTTAATGCCCTCCACTTT; CDR3: CASSPLGSELNALHF
D: .; size: .; V: TRBV4-1; J: TRBJ1-5; DNA: TGCGCCAGCAGCCAAGCCCCTTGGGGGAGCAATCAGCCCCAGCATTTT; CDR3: CASSQAPWGSNQPQHF
D: .; size: .; V: TRBV2; J: TRBJ2-5; DNA: TGTGCCAGCAGTCGAAGGGCGCGGATACAAGAGACCCAGTACTTC; CDR3: CASSRRARIQETQYF
D: TRBD2; size: .; V: TRBV6-5; J: TRBJ2-1; DNA: TGTGCCAGCAGCCTTCGACTAGCGCCCTACAATGAGCAGTTCTTC; CDR3: CASSLRLAPYNEQFF
D: TRBD1; size: .; V: TRBV18; J: TRBJ1-3; DNA: TGTGCCAGCTCACCATCGGAGGGACAGGGAAACACCATATATTTT; CDR3: CASSPSEGQGNTIYF
D: .; size: .; V: TRBV14; J: TRBJ2-3; DNA: TGTGCCAGCAGCCGACAGAAAGATACGCAGTATTTT; CDR3: CASSRQKDTQYF
D: .; size: .; V: TRBV30; J: TRBJ1-1; DNA: TGTGCCTGGAGTGTGAGGAGGGGGGGGGCGGGTGAAGCTTTCTTT; CDR3: CAWSVRRGGAGEAFF
D: .; size: .; V: TRBV7-2; J: TRBJ2-1; DNA: TGTGCCAGCAGCTTTTACAATGAGCAGTTCTTC; CDR3: CASSFYNEQFF
D: .; size: .; V: TRBV6-5; J: TRBJ1-1; DNA: TGTGCCAGCAGTTACAACGGGGGACTGAACACTGAAGCTTTCTTT; CDR3: CASSYNGGLNTEAFF
D: .; size: .; V: TRBV5-6; J: TRBJ1-3; DNA: TGTGCCAGCAGCTTCGGGACTGCCCGCTCTGGAAACACCATATATTTT; CDR3: CASSFGTARSGNTIYF
D: .; size: .; V: TRBV5-1; J: TRBJ2-1; DNA: TGCGCCAGCAGCTTGGAAACATCGAAGGGAGAGCAGTTCTTC; CDR3: CASSLETSKGEQFF
D: .; size: .; V: TRBV4-1; J: TRBJ1-1; DNA: TGCGCCAGCAGCCAAGATGGGCAGGGGTGGAACACTGAAGCTTTCTTT; CDR3: CASSQDGQGWNTEAFF